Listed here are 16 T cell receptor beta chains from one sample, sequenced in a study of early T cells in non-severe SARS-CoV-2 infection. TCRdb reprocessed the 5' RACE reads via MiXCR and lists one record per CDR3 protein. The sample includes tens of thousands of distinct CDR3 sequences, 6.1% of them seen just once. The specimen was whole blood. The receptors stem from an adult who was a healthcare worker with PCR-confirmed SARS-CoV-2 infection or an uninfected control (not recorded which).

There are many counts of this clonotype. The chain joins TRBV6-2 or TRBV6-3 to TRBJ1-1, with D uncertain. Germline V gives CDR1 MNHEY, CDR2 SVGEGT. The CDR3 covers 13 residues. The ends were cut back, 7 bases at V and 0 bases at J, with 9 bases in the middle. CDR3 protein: CASTDLVNTEAFF. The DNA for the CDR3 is TGTGCCAGCACGGATTTGGTGAACACTGAAGCTTTCTTT.

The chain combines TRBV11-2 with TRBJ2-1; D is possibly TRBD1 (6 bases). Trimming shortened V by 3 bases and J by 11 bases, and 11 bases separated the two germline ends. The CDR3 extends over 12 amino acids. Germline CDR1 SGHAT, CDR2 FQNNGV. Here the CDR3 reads CASSFDGTKQFF. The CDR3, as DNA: TGTGCCAGCAGCTTCGACGGGACAAAGCAGTTCTTC.

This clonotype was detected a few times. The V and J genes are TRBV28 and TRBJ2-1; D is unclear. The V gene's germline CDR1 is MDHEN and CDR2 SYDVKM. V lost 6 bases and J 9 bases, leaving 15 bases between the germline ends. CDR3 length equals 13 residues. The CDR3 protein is CASSPRPGSEQFF. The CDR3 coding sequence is TGTGCCAGCAGCCCCAGACCAGGTAGTGAGCAGTTCTTC.

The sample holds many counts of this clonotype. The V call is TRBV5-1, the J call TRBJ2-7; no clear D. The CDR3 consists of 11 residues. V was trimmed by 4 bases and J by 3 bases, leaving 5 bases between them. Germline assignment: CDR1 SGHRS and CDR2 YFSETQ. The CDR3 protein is CASSEHYEQYF. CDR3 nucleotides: TGCGCCAGCAGCGAACACTACGAGCAGTACTTC.

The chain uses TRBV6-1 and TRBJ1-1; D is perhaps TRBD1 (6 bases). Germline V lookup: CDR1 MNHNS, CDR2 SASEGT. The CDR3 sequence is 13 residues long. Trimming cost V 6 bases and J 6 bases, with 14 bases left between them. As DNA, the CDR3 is TGTGCCAGCAGGGGATCCCGGACAGCTGAAGCTTTCTTT. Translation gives CASRGSRTAEAFF.

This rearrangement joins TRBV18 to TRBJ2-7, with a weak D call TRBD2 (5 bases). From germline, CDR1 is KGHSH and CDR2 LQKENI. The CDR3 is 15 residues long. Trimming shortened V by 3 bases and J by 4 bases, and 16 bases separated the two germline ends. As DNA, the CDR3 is TGTGCCAGCTCACCGACCCGGGATTCGCTTTACGAGCAGTACTTC. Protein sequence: CASSPTRDSLYEQYF.

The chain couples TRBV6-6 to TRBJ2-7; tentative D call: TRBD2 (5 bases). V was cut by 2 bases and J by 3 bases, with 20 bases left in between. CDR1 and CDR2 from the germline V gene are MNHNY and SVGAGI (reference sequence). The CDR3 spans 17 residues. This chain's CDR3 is CASSYGVADSGLYEQYF. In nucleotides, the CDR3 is TGTGCCAGCAGTTACGGGGTTGCCGATTCCGGACTCTACGAGCAGTACTTC.

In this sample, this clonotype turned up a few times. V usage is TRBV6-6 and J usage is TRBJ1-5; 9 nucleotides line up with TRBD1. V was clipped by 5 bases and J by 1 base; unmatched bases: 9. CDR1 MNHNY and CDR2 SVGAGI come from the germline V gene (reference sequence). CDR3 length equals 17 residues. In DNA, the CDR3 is TGTGCCAGCAGTCCCGAATTTGGACAGGGGAGCAATCAGCCCCAGCATTTT. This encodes CASSPEFGQGSNQPQHF.

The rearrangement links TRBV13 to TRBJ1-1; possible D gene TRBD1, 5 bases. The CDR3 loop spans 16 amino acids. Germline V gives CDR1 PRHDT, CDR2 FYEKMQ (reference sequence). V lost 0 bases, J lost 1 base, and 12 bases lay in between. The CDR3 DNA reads TGTGCCAGCAGCTTAGGGCAGGGTTTGGGGAACACTGAAGCTTTCTTT. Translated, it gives CASSLGQGLGNTEAFF.

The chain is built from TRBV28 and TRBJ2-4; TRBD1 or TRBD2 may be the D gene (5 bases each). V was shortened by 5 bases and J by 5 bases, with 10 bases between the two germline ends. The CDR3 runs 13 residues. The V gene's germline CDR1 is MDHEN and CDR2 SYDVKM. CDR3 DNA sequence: TGTGCCAGCAGTCGGGGCTGGGAAAACATTCAGTACTTC. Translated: CASSRGWENIQYF.

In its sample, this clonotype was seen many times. CDR3 DNA: TGTGCCAGCAGCCAAGCCCCAATCTACGAGCAGTACTTC. Residues: CASSQAPIYEQYF. The rearrangement joins TRBV11-2 to TRBJ2-7; D gene uncertain. Germline V gene lookup returns CDR1 SGHAT and CDR2 FQNNGV. The CDR3 is 13 residues long. Trimming stripped 5 bases from V and 3 bases from J, with 11 bases between. The full variable domain, rest sourced from reference TRBV11-2 and TRBJ2-7, is EAGVAQSPRYKIIEKRQSVAFWCNPISGHATLYWYQQILGQGPKLLIQFQNNGVVDDSQLPKDRFSAERLKGVDSTLKIQPAKLEDSAVYLCASSQAPIYEQYFGPGTRLTVT.

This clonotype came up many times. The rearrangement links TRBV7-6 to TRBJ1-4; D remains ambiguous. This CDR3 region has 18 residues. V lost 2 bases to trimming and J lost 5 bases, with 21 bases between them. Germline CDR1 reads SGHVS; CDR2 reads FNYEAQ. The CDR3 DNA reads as TGTGCCAGCAGCTTATCACCCACCGCTAGCGGGGAGAATGAAAAACTGTTTTTT. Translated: CASSLSPTASGENEKLFF.

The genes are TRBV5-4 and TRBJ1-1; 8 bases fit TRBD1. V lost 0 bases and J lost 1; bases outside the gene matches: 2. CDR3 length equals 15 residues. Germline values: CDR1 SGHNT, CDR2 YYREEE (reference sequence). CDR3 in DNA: TGTGCCAGCAGCTTGGACAGGGGGGGGAACACTGAAGCTTTCTTT. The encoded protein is CASSLDRGGNTEAFF.

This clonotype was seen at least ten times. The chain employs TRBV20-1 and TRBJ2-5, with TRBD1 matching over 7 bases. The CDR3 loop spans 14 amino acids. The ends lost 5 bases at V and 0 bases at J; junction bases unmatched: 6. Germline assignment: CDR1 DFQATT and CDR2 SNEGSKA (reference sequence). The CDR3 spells CSAPGRGYQETQYF. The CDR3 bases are TGCAGTGCTCCCGGCAGGGGGTACCAAGAGACCCAGTACTTC.

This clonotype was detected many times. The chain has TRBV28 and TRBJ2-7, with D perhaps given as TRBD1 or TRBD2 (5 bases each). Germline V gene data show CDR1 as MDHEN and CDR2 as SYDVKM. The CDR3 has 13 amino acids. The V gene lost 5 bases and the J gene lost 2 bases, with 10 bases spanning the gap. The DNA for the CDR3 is TGTGCCAGCAGTCCCGGGACGACCTACGAGCAGTACTTC. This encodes CASSPGTTYEQYF. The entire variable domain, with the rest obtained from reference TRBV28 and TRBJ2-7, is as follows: DVKVTQSSRYLVKRTGEKVFLECVQDMDHENMFWYRQDPGLGLRLIYFSYDVKMKEKGDIPEGYSVSREKKERFSLILESASTNQTSMYLCASSPGTTYEQYFGPGTRLTVT.

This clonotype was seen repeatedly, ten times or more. The CDR3 loop reads CSARGSTINYGYTF. CDR3 nucleotides: TGCAGTGCTAGGGGTAGCACAATTAACTATGGCTACACCTTC. The chain combines TRBV20-1 with TRBJ1-2; D uncertain. The CDR3 is 14 amino acids. V lost 3 bases and J 1 base, leaving 12 bases between the germline ends. Germline V gene sequence: CDR1 DFQATT, CDR2 SNEGSKA (reference sequence).